These 21 T cell receptor beta chains came from one sample sequenced in a study of early T cells in non-severe SARS-CoV-2 infection (dated by TCRdb to the early 2020s). Libraries were built with 5' RACE. The sequencer listed for this sample is NextSeq 500. The public reads were run again by TCRdb, first through fastp at Q25 and then through MiXCR, and only productive beta chains were kept. Rows are unified per CDR3 protein, each entry keeping the most common DNA and genes. Within this sample are some 28,000 distinct CDR3 sequences, with about 4.6% of them counted one time only. The ten largest clones represent about an eighth of the sample. The specimen was whole blood. The origin of the receptors is an adult who was a healthcare worker with PCR-confirmed SARS-CoV-2 infection or an uninfected control (not recorded which).

This clonotype was picked up many times. CDR3 DNA: TGTGCCAGCAGAAGAACGGGACCCGGGGGCGAGCAGTACTTC. As protein: CASRRTGPGGEQYF. V is TRBV12-3 or TRBV12-4 and J is TRBJ2-7; weak D call: TRBD2 (6 bases). The V end was cut by 6 bases, the J end by 6 bases, with 18 bases between. There are 14 residues in the CDR3.

This clonotype showed up many times. The chain couples TRBV4-1 to TRBJ2-1; D is uncertain. Germline-derived CDR1 and CDR2 are MGHRA and YSYEKL. This CDR3 comprises 12 residues. The ends were cut back, 1 base at V and 7 bases at J, with 5 bases in the middle. CDR3 in amino acids: CASSQGGNEQFF. CDR3 in DNA: TGCGCCAGCAGCCAAGGCGGTAATGAGCAGTTCTTC.

This clonotype was seen at least ten times. The rearrangement joins TRBV12-3 or TRBV12-4 to TRBJ2-1; TRBD1 matches at 12 bases. CDR3 length equals 15 residues. The J segment lost 4 bases and the V segment lost 4 bases, leaving 2 bases of the junction unmatched. In DNA form, the CDR3 reads TGTGCCAGCAGTTCGGGACAGGGGGCTTACAATGAGCAGTTCTTC. Amino acid sequence: CASSSGQGAYNEQFF.

The chain recombines TRBV7-2 with TRBJ2-7; D perhaps matches TRBD1 (5 bases). The CDR3 extends over 12 amino acids. Germline CDR1 reads SGHTA; CDR2 reads FQGNSA. V lost 5 bases and J lost 5, with 10 bases in between. CDR3 sequence reads: CASSLDIHEQYF. CDR3 nucleotide sequence: TGTGCCAGCAGCCTGGACATCCACGAGCAGTACTTC. Variable domain in full (rest from reference TRBV7-2 and TRBJ2-7): GAGVSQSPSNKVTEKGKDVELRCDPISGHTALYWYRQSLGQGLEFLIYFQGNSAPDKSGLPSDRFSAERTGGSVSTLTIQRTQQEDSAVYLCASSLDIHEQYFGPGTRLTVT.

The chain employs TRBV3-1 and TRBJ1-5; 10 bases line up with TRBD1. CDR1 is LGHDT, CDR2 YNNKEL, per germline (reference sequence). V shed 1 base, J shed 3 bases, and the junction held 9 bases outside the gene matches. This CDR3 is built from 18 residues. The CDR3 DNA reads TGTGCCAGCAGCCAAGGCCCCTTGACAGGGGGCAACAATCAGCCCCAGCATTTT. Protein product: CASSQGPLTGGNNQPQHF. The full variable domain, completed using reference TRBV3-1 and TRBJ1-5, is DTAVSQTPKYLVTQMGNDKSIKCEQNLGHDTMYWYKQDSKKFLKIMFSYNNKELIINETVPNRFSPKSPDKAHLNLHINSLELGDSAVYFCASSQGPLTGGNNQPQHFGDGTRLSIL.

This clonotype was recorded a few times. V usage is TRBV27 and J usage is TRBJ1-4; D is ambiguous. V dropped 5 bases and J dropped 3 bases, with 4 bases sitting between them. The CDR3 has 12 residues. Germline assignment: CDR1 MNHEY and CDR2 SMNVEV (reference sequence). Written as DNA, the CDR3 is TGTGCCAGCAGTCATCCTAATGAAAAACTGTTTTTT. Amino acid sequence: CASSHPNEKLFF.

This clonotype has ten or more counts. The rearrangement joins TRBV5-3 to TRBJ2-1; 7 bases are shared with TRBD2. TRBV5-3 is an ORF, with its function uncertain. There are 15 residues in the CDR3. The J segment lost 5 bases and the V segment lost 5 bases, leaving 10 bases of the junction unmatched. The CDR3 protein is CARRPREEWNNEQFF. The CDR3 nucleotides read TGTGCCAGAAGACCCCGGGAGGAATGGAACAATGAGCAGTTCTTC.

At least ten counts were recorded for this clonotype. The genes are TRBV11-2 and TRBJ2-1; D is uncertain. This CDR3 is 13 amino acids long. V gave up 2 bases and J gave up 8 bases, with 10 bases separating them. Germline CDR1 and CDR2: SGHAT and FQNNGV. CDR3 coding DNA: TGTGCCAGCAGCTTAATGAAAGGCGATGAGCAGTTCTTC. Its translation is CASSLMKGDEQFF.

This clonotype was counted ten times or more. This chain connects TRBV28 to TRBJ2-1; a possible D gene is TRBD2 (6 bases). The CDR3 is 15 amino acids. The ends were cut back, 2 bases at V and 9 bases at J, with 17 bases in the middle. The germline V gene has CDR1 MDHEN and CDR2 SYDVKM. CDR3 region: CASSLQTRMGGEQFF. DNA for the CDR3: TGTGCCAGCAGTTTACAGACTAGGATGGGCGGTGAGCAGTTCTTC.

As to this clonotype: A much larger clone is a single base away; this may be a read error. This rearrangement joins TRBV3-1 to TRBJ1-1; D is uncertain. CDR3 length equals 13 residues. V gave up 10 bases and J gave up 3 bases, with 15 bases separating them. Germline CDR1 reads LGHDT; CDR2 reads YNNKEL (reference sequence). In DNA form, the CDR3 reads TGTGCCACCGCGTCCACAAGAGACACTGAAGCTTTCTTT. It specifies CATASTRDTEAFF.

This clonotype came up many times. The rearrangement links TRBV11-2 to TRBJ1-1; no clear D. From germline, CDR1 is SGHAT and CDR2 FQNNGV. With 3 bases removed from V and 2 bases from J, the gap between germline ends came to 13 bases. CDR3 size: 15 residues. CDR3 sequence reads: CASSFSDYYNTEAFF. The DNA of the CDR3 is TGTGCCAGCAGCTTCTCCGACTATTACAACACTGAAGCTTTCTTT.

This clonotype was detected many times. The genes are TRBV5-1 and TRBJ1-1; D is unresolved. The CDR3 sequence is 13 residues long. Trimming removed 2 bases at V and 5 bases at J, with 10 bases between. CDR1 and CDR2 from the germline V gene are SGHRS and YFSETQ. Written as DNA, the CDR3 is TGCGCCAGCAGCTTTCAGGAGAGGACTGAAGCTTTCTTT. This gives the protein CASSFQERTEAFF.

This clonotype is judged medium-sized (0.01 to 0.1%). The chain recombines TRBV30 with TRBJ2-1, with D unclear. This CDR3 comprises 12 residues. The V end was cut by 0 bases, the J end by 8 bases, with 8 bases between. The V gene's germline CDR1 is GTSNPN and CDR2 SVGIG (reference sequence). The CDR3 here is CAWSVTVDEQFF. In DNA, the CDR3 is TGTGCCTGGAGTGTAACAGTCGATGAGCAGTTCTTC. Full variable domain (remainder filled in from reference TRBV30 and TRBJ2-1): SQTIHQWPATLVQPVGSPLSLECTVEGTSNPNLYWYRQAAGRGLQLLFYSVGIGQISSEVPQNLSASRPQDRQFILSSKKLLLSDSGFYLCAWSVTVDEQFFGPGTRLTVL.

The sample holds a few counts of this clonotype. The rearrangement links TRBV18 to TRBJ1-1, with 8 nucleotides matching TRBD1. Germline V CDR1 and CDR2: KGHSH, LQKENI. V shed 6 bases, J shed 4 bases, and the junction held 4 bases outside the gene matches. The CDR3 is made up of 13 amino acids. In nucleotides, the CDR3 is TGTGCCAGCTCCGAGACAGGGGTCACTGAAGCTTTCTTT. Translated, it gives CASSETGVTEAFF. Full variable domain (remainder filled in from reference TRBV18 and TRBJ1-1): NAGVMQNPRHLVRRRGQEARLRCSPMKGHSHVYWYRQLPEEGLKFMVYLQKENIIDESGMPKERFSAEFPKEGPSILRIQQVVRGDSAAYFCASSETGVTEAFFGQGTRLTVV.

The rearrangement joins TRBV9 to TRBJ1-2; D may be TRBD1 (5 bases). V was clipped by 0 bases and J by 8 bases, with 11 bases between them. The CDR3 is made up of 13 amino acids. Germline values: CDR1 SGDLS, CDR2 YYNGEE. The CDR3 sequence: CASSVATGRGYTF. The CDR3 region has the DNA TGTGCCAGCAGCGTAGCTACGGGGCGAGGCTACACCTTC.

This clonotype has just a few counts. The chain employs TRBV4-2 and TRBJ2-7; 10 nucleotides line up with TRBD1. Germline V lookup: CDR1 LGHNA, CDR2 YNFKEQ. This CDR3 comprises 17 residues. The V segment lost 1 base and the J segment 5 bases; nucleotides outside the gene matches: 11. The CDR3 loop reads CASSQGDPGQGMNEQYF. CDR3 nucleotides: TGTGCCAGCAGCCAAGGGGACCCGGGACAGGGGATGAACGAGCAGTACTTC.

Of note for this clonotype: Given a much more abundant clone one base away, this may be a read error. The rearrangement links TRBV11-2 to TRBJ2-1; 8 positions agree with TRBD1. The CDR3 contains 13 residues. Germline V lookup: CDR1 SGHAT, CDR2 FQNNGV. Here the CDR3 reads CASSLAPGQEQLF. The CDR3 region has the DNA TGTGCCAGCAGCTTAGCCCCGGGACAGGAGCAGCTCTTC.

This clonotype was observed a handful of times. The genes are TRBV6-5 and TRBJ2-5, with D possibly TRBD1 on 6 matching bases. CDR1 and CDR2 from the germline V gene are MNHEY and SVGAGI. Trimming removed 6 bases from V and 5 bases from J, with 10 bases in between. The CDR3 totals 12 residues. CDR3 DNA sequence: TGTGCCAGCAGGGCAGGGGCGGAGACCCAGTACTTC. Residues: CASRAGAETQYF.

This clonotype was observed many times. This sequence joins TRBV5-5 and TRBJ1-1; D remains ambiguous. Germline CDR1 SGHKS, CDR2 YYEKEE (reference sequence). This CDR3 contains 15 residues. Trimming pared 0 bases from V and 1 base from J, leaving 10 bases between. The CDR3, as DNA: TGTGCCAGCAGCTTGGCTGTTTGGCCGAACACTGAAGCTTTCTTT. It encodes CASSLAVWPNTEAFF. Full variable domain (outside the CDR3, taken from reference TRBV5-5 and TRBJ1-1): DAGVTQSPTHLIKTRGQQVTLRCSPISGHKSVSWYQQVLGQGPQFIFQYYEKEERGRGNFPDRFSARQFPNYSSELNVNALLLGDSALYLCASSLAVWPNTEAFFGQGTRLTVV.

There are a few counts of this clonotype. The chain combines TRBV3-1 with TRBJ2-5; D is possibly TRBD1 (6 bases). The CDR3 loop spans 16 amino acids. V was shortened by 0 bases and J by 9 bases, with 20 bases between the two germline ends. The germline CDR1 and CDR2 sequences are LGHDT and YNNKEL (reference sequence). The CDR3 loop reads CASSQEWQGPSRAQYF. The CDR3 coding sequence is TGTGCCAGCAGCCAAGAGTGGCAGGGGCCGTCGAGAGCCCAGTACTTC.

In this sample, this clonotype turned up many times. The chain uses TRBV5-1 and TRBJ2-1, with 8 bases lining up with TRBD1. The CDR3 spans 13 residues. CDR1 SGHRS and CDR2 YFSETQ come from the germline V gene. The trim removed 5 bases at V and 7 bases at J, leaving 5 bases unmatched. CDR3 residues: CASSSGDRNEQFF. Written as DNA, the CDR3 is TGCGCCAGCAGTTCTGGGGACAGGAATGAGCAGTTCTTC.